What follows is one T cell receptor (beta chain) and its context. This sample stems from a study of T cells in Graves' hyperthyroidism and ophthalmopathy. The CDR3 runs 13 residues. Germline V gene data show CDR1 as MGHRA and CDR2 as YSYEKL. V was shortened by 1 base and J by 11 bases, with 12 bases between the two germline ends. Using RNA transcripts as the source, TCR beta CDR3 regions were amplified. The HTBI primer set served for first-round RT-PCR of the TCR CDR3. TCRdb passed the multiplex PCR reads through MiXCR, listing each CDR3 protein once. Here the sample spans roughly 840,000 distinct CDR3 sequences, 38% being singletons.

Sequencing was carried out using blood. The TCR was taken from a man between 18 and 35 years old with Graves' hyperthyroidism. The chain joins TRBV4-1 to TRBJ1-5; D might be TRBD1 (5 bases). The CDR3 loop reads CASSQATGGSQHF. The CDR3 DNA reads TGCGCCAGCAGCCAAGCGACCGGGGGTTCCCAGCATTTT.